The 8 T cell receptor beta chains below all came from one sample that was sequenced in a study of shared clonotypes between healthy human individuals. Repertoires were generated with immunoSEQ multiplex PCR, while TCRdb's copy carries only in-frame clones and drops some. In the table there are about 120,000 clones, about 70% of which are singletons. Sequenced input: memory CD8+ T cells sorted from blood. This sample's subset: CD45RO+ cells pooled with CCR7-negative TemRA cells. These receptors all come from a woman in her 30s in good health.

The genes are TRBV11-3 and TRBJ2-7; perhaps TRBD2 as D (6 bases). Looked up from germline, CDR1 is SGHNT and CDR2 is YENEEA. V was clipped by 5 bases and J by 4 bases, with 21 bases between them. CDR3 length equals 16 residues. The CDR3 nucleotides are TGTGCCAGCAGCCCCGCCCTTGACGGGAGTAGTTACGAGCAGTACTTC. It codes for CASSPALDGSSYEQYF. Looking up the rest from reference TRBV11-3 and TRBJ2-7 gives the full variable domain: EAGVVQSPRYKIIEKKQPVAFWCNPISGHNTLYWYLQNLGQGPELLIRYENEEAVDDSQLPKDRFSAERLKGVDSTLKIQPAELGDSAVYLCASSPALDGSSYEQYFGPGTRLTVT.

The chain links TRBV2 to TRBJ1-1, with a tentative D call TRBD1 (5 bases). CDR1 SNHLY and CDR2 FYNNEI come from the germline V gene. The CDR3 is 14 residues long. V shed 1 base and J shed 2 bases, with 8 bases lying between them. The CDR3 DNA reads TGTGCCAGCAGTGAAGTGGGGCTTAACACTGAAGCTTTCTTT. Its protein is CASSEVGLNTEAFF.

The genes are TRBV25-1 and TRBJ2-5; 8 positions match TRBD1. The J call could be wrong; TRBJ2-7 is a better fit for the DNA end. CDR3 size: 15 residues. Germline V gene sequence: CDR1 MGHDK, CDR2 SYGVNS. Written as DNA, the CDR3 is TGTGCCAGCAGTGAATTGGACAGGGAGACGTACGAGCAGTACTTC. It codes for CASSELDRETYEQYF.

This clone came up a few times. The chain combines TRBV7-9 with TRBJ2-2; no clear D. The CDR3 covers 12 residues. Germline lookup yields CDR1 SEHNR and CDR2 FQNEAQ (reference sequence). Trimming removed 6 bases from V and 1 base from J, with 3 bases in between. The DNA of the CDR3 is TGTGCCAGCAGGCAGAACACCGGGGAGCTGTTTTTT. This sequence encodes CASRQNTGELFF.

The sample holds many counts of this clone. CDR3 sequence: CASQEPPWEETQYF. The CDR3 DNA sequence: TGTGCCAGCCAGGAACCGCCCTGGGAGGAGACCCAGTACTTC. The chain couples TRBV6-1 to TRBJ2-5, with D perhaps TRBD2 (5 bases). CDR3 size: 14 residues. Trimming cost V 8 bases and J 5 bases, with 18 bases left between them. Per the germline V gene, CDR1 is MNHNS and CDR2 is SASEGT.

This clone was picked up one time. The chain carries TRBV2 and TRBJ2-7, with a tentative D call TRBD2 (6 bases). The CDR3 runs 19 residues. V lost 1 base to trimming and J lost 3 bases, with 25 bases between them. Germline V lookup: CDR1 SNHLY, CDR2 FYNNEI. The CDR3 region has the DNA TGTGCCAGCAGTGAAGGGGGACTTAAACTCAAGTTAACCTACTACGAGCAGTACTTC. This gives the protein CASSEGGLKLKLTYYEQYF.

This chain connects TRBV7-8 to TRBJ2-1, with TRBD2 matching 9 bases. The ends lost 5 bases at V and 4 bases at J; junction bases unmatched: 9. CDR1 SGHVS and CDR2 FQNEAQ come from the germline V gene. This CDR3 region has 16 residues. CDR3 loop: CASSRDLAGTYNEQFF. In DNA, the CDR3 is TGTGCCAGCAGCCGCGATCTAGCGGGGACGTACAATGAGCAGTTCTTC.

This clone was recorded many times. This chain uses TRBV6-1 with TRBJ2-5; possibly TRBD1 or TRBD2 for D (5 bases each). Germline CDR1 is MNHNS and CDR2 is SASEGT. CDR3 size: 13 residues. V gave up 7 bases and J gave up 5 bases, with 14 bases separating them. The DNA of the CDR3 is TGTGCCAGCATGAGGGGAATGGCGGAGACCCAGTACTTC. Translated, it gives CASMRGMAETQYF.